The 5 T cell receptor beta chains listed next were all sequenced from one sample in a study of blood T cell repertoires in COVID-19. Clones were sequenced by immunoSEQ multiplex PCR, and TCRdb holds only the in-frame ones, with some missing. The data hold approximately 230,000 clones, with 85% to 90% observed a single time. The material sequenced was PBMCs or T cells enriched from blood (not recorded which). The receptors stem from a man aged 35 to 55 who had recovered from COVID-19.

The rearrangement links TRBV5-4 to TRBJ2-7, with 12 bases lining up with TRBD2. CDR1 is SGHNT and CDR2 is YYREEE in the germline V gene (reference sequence). The CDR3 consists of 15 residues. Trimming cost V 3 bases and J 7 bases; bases outside gene matches: 8. The CDR3 DNA is TGTGCCAGCAGCTCCTCTAGCGGGAGGGCCGAAGAGCAGTACTTC. This codes for CASSSSSGRAEEQYF. Complete variable domain (other parts from reference TRBV5-4 and TRBJ2-7): ETGVTQSPTHLIKTRGQQVTLRCSSQSGHNTVSWYQQALGQGPQFIFQYYREEENGRGNFPPRFSGLQFPNYSSELNVNALELDDSALYLCASSSSSGRAEEQYFGPGTRLTVT.

The chain is built from TRBV3-1 (or the pseudogene TRBV3-2) and TRBJ1-5; D remains unclear. The CDR3 extends over 15 amino acids. V lost 4 bases and J 5 bases, leaving 15 bases between the germline ends. CDR1 and CDR2 (germline): LGHDT, YNNKEL (reference sequence). The CDR3 nucleotides are TGTGCCAGCAGCCTTGGGCCACCCTCGGATCAGCCCCAGCATTTT. Translation gives CASSLGPPSDQPQHF.

The chain has TRBV20-1 and TRBJ1-6; D may be TRBD1 (5 bases). The CDR3 totals 17 residues. V was trimmed by 3 bases and J by 1 base, leaving 16 bases between them. CDR1 is DFQATT, CDR2 SNEGSKA, per germline (reference sequence). For the CDR3, the DNA is TGCAGTGCTAGTATCCCCAGGGTGGGATCCTATAATTCACCCCTCCACTTT. This translates into CSASIPRVGSYNSPLHF.

CDR3 sequence: CASSLEGPSGGARDTQYF. CDR3 nucleotides: TGTGCCAGCAGCTTAGAGGGCCCTAGCGGGGGGGCCCGGGATACGCAGTATTTT. The genes are TRBV7-2 and TRBJ2-3, with 12 positions matching TRBD2. Germline loops: CDR1 SGHTA, CDR2 FQGNSA. CDR3 size: 18 residues. With 1 base clipped from V and 6 bases from J, the junction kept 11 bases outside the gene matches.

This clone was counted only a few times. V and J are TRBV5-5 and TRBJ1-3; no reliable D call. The CDR3 spans 15 residues. Per the germline V gene, CDR1 is SGHKS and CDR2 is YYEKEE (reference sequence). V was pared by 4 bases and J by 0 bases, with 11 bases between. CDR3 nucleotide sequence: TGTGCCAGCAGCCTAGGACGGGGCTCTGGAAACACCATATATTTT. Protein product: CASSLGRGSGNTIYF.